The table lists the clone carrying this T cell receptor (beta chain) with many counts. Amplification yielded TCR beta CDR3 regions, with RNA transcripts as the source. First-round RT-PCR with HTBI primers amplified the TCR CDR3 region. TCRdb used MiXCR to reprocess the multiplex PCR reads, holding one entry per CDR3 protein. The data show 300,000 to 450,000 distinct CDR3 sequences, more than 11% seen once. The sample originates from a study of T cells in Graves' hyperthyroidism and ophthalmopathy. Deletions cut 7 bases from V and 3 bases from J, with 16 bases between. CDR1 is SGHTA, CDR2 FQGNSA, per germline. The CDR3 covers 14 residues. Over 18 months, lack of ophthalmopathy progression marked Graves' hyperthyroidism as stable. Orbital computed tomography, thyroid ultrasound, serum thyroxine and TRAb, and clinical symptoms together informed the diagnoses.

The chain has TRBV7-2 and TRBJ2-7; possibly TRBD2 for D (5 bases). Sequencing was done on a sample of blood. The clonotype comes from a woman aged 55-75 years with Graves' hyperthyroidism. In nucleotides, the CDR3 is TGTGCCAGCACCCCCGGTGGAGGACGCTACGAGCAGTACTTC. It is translated as CASTPGGGRYEQYF. Based on the CDR3 plus reference TRBV7-2 and TRBJ2-7, the full variable domain is GAGVSQSPSNKVTEKGKDVELRCDPISGHTALYWYRQSLGQGLEFLIYFQGNSAPDKSGLPSDRFSAERTGGSVSTLTIQRTQQEDSAVYLCASTPGGGRYEQYFGPGTRLTVT.